The present entry profiles one TCR beta chain with its context. Its specificity is not known. This sample was taken from a study of Ad26.COV2.S vaccination and SARS-CoV-2 variants. Overall study results and limits: Vaccinees displayed broader spike-specific TCR repertoires than placebo recipients. The analyses of TCR breadth and depth may have understated the size of total T cell responses. Placebo and vaccine recipients had non-spike TCR breadth that was similar. Post-vaccination spike-specific CD8+ and CD4+ T cell responses reportedly had substantial breadth.

The CDR3 runs to 15 residues. Trimming took 3 bases from V and 5 from J; bases not matched to a gene: 8. Germline V gene data show CDR1 as SNHLY and CDR2 as FYNNEI. Sequenced by immunoSEQ multiplex PCR; TCRdb stores in-frame clones only, minus some. Of roughly 140,000 clones listed, about nine tenths are singletons. The source was peripheral blood, collected after recovery from COVID-19. This clonotype originated in a human donor who had recovered from COVID-19. The chain is built from TRBV2 and TRBJ1-2, with 8 bases matching TRBD1. DNA of the CDR3: TGTGCCAGCAGTGACCCAGGGGGCGCTTCTTATGGCTACACCTTC. Its translation is CASSDPGGASYGYTF.